This entry lists 9 T cell receptor beta chains sequenced from one sample in a study of glioma-infiltrating T cells after dendritic cell vaccination. Documented time point: after dendritic cell vaccination, including at tumor progression/relapse. TCRdb's table, derived via immunoSEQ multiplex PCR, lists solely in-frame clones and lacks some. The data show 100,000 to 120,000 clones, with roughly 89% seen just once and 2.5% to 3.5% held by the top ten. The sample in question was blood, obtained after dendritic cell vaccination. The receptors were sampled from a human donor with glioblastoma.

The chain couples TRBV4-1 to TRBJ2-7; TRBD1 is a possible D gene (5 bases). Germline lookup yields CDR1 MGHRA and CDR2 YSYEKL. This CDR3 comprises 14 residues. The ends were cut back, 3 bases at V and 2 bases at J, with 11 bases in the middle. The CDR3 here is CASSHRTPTYEQYF. CDR3 DNA: TGCGCCAGCAGCCACCGGACACCGACCTACGAGCAGTACTTC.

In nucleotides, the CDR3 is TGTGCCAGTAGATACTCCAGGGTCTCCAACTATGGCTACACCTTC. It is translated as CASRYSRVSNYGYTF. V and J are TRBV19 and TRBJ1-2; D is possibly TRBD1 (5 bases). The CDR3 consists of 15 residues. With 6 bases removed from V and 2 bases from J, the gap between germline ends came to 16 bases. Germline CDR1 and CDR2: LNHDA and SQIVND (reference sequence). Full variable domain (remainder filled in from reference TRBV19 and TRBJ1-2): DGGITQSPKYLFRKEGQNVTLSCEQNLNHDAMYWYRQDPGQGLRLIYYSQIVNDFQKGDIAEGYSVSREKKESFPLTVTSAQKNPTAFYLCASRYSRVSNYGYTFGSGTRLTVV.

The V gene is TRBV2, the J gene TRBJ2-7; TRBD2 is a possible D gene (6 bases). V dropped 3 bases and J dropped 1 base, with 10 bases sitting between them. CDR1 is SNHLY, CDR2 FYNNEI, per germline. There are 14 residues in the CDR3. The CDR3 sequence: CASSEEGLSYEQYF. The DNA of the CDR3 is TGTGCCAGCAGTGAGGAGGGGTTGTCCTACGAGCAGTACTTC. The full variable domain, in which reference TRBV2 and TRBJ2-7 provide the parts outside the CDR3, is EPEVTQTPSHQVTQMGQEVILRCVPISNHLYFYWYRQILGQKVEFLVSFYNNEISEKSEIFDDQFSVERPDGSNFTLKIRSTKLEDSAMYFCASSEEGLSYEQYFGPGTRLTVT.

V and J are TRBV6-5 and TRBJ1-1, with no clear D. V lost 6 bases to trimming and J lost 1 base, with 9 bases between them. The CDR3 has 13 residues. Germline values: CDR1 MNHEY, CDR2 SVGAGI. The CDR3 protein is CASSLRRNTEAFF. Written as DNA, the CDR3 is TGTGCCAGCAGCTTAAGGAGGAACACTGAAGCTTTCTTT.

The chain employs TRBV7-8 and TRBJ2-2, with 8 bases lining up with TRBD1. CDR3 length: 15 amino acids. Trimming at V came to 6 bases and at J to 5 bases, leaving 8 bases not matched to a gene. The germline CDR1 and CDR2 sequences are SGHVS and FQNEAQ. The CDR3 region has the DNA TGTGCCAGCAGACTCTCAGGGGGCGCAACCGGGGAGCTGTTTTTT. It encodes CASRLSGGATGELFF.

The V call is TRBV5-1, the J call TRBJ2-3; TRBD1 matches at 9 bases. The CDR3 runs 16 residues. V lost 4 bases to trimming and J lost 3 bases; unmatched junction nucleotides: 9. Germline CDR1 and CDR2: SGHRS and YFSETQ. The CDR3 nucleotides are TGCGCCAGCAGCCCCCTGGGACAGGGAAAGACAGATACGCAGTATTTT. It codes for CASSPLGQGKTDTQYF.

The CDR3 region is CASSFSQDRPGEAFF. The CDR3 DNA follows: TGTGCCAGCAGCTTCAGTCAGGACAGGCCCGGTGAAGCTTTCTTT. J is TRBJ1-1 and V is TRBV11-3; TRBD1 aligns across 7 bases. Germline V gene lookup returns CDR1 SGHNT and CDR2 YENEEA. V shed 3 bases and J 7 bases; nucleotides not matched to a gene: 11. The CDR3 runs to 15 residues.

The chain carries TRBV5-1 and TRBJ2-2; TRBD2 aligns across 10 bases. The CDR3 is 15 amino acids. Germline CDR1 and CDR2: SGHRS and YFSETQ. Germline trimming cut 4 bases from V and 6 bases from J; bases unmatched to any gene: 6. As DNA, the CDR3 is TGCGCCAGCAGCAGGACTAGCGGATTCTCCGGGGAGCTGTTTTTT. Its protein is CASSRTSGFSGELFF. The full variable domain, its missing parts supplied by reference TRBV5-1 and TRBJ2-2, is KAGVTQTPRYLIKTRGQQVTLSCSPISGHRSVSWYQQTPGQGLQFLFEYFSETQRNKGNFPGRFSGRQFSNSRSEMNVSTLELGDSALYLCASSRTSGFSGELFFGEGSRLTVL.

The chain joins TRBV6-1 to TRBJ1-2, with a possible D match to TRBD1 (5 bases). Germline V gene lookup returns CDR1 MNHNS and CDR2 SASEGT. This CDR3 contains 15 residues. The V and J ends lost 1 base and 8 bases respectively, with 17 bases between them. In DNA form, the CDR3 reads TGTGCCAGCAGTGAAGTTGATAGGGGTTTTCGAGGCTACACCTTC. Encoded protein: CASSEVDRGFRGYTF.